Following are 18 T cell receptor beta chains from one sample sequenced in a study of PD-L1 blockade in urothelial cancer. The table came from immunoSEQ multiplex PCR; TCRdb's copy has only in-frame clones and leaves some out. In the table there are 35,000 or so clones, over 75% of which are singletons. Noted time point: pretreatment peripheral blood. The sequencing here drew on PBMCs, taken around atezolizumab (anti-PD-L1) treatment. The receptors originated from a man between 60 and 75 years old with urothelial cancer.

V is TRBV6-5 and J is TRBJ2-7, with TRBD2 identical over 13 bases. Looked up from germline, CDR1 is MNHEY and CDR2 is SVGAGI. The CDR3 is made up of 15 amino acids. V was pared by 5 bases and J by 4 bases, with 5 bases of the junction left unmatched. The CDR3 nucleotides are TGTGCCAGCAGTATACTAGCGGGAGGGATGTACGAGCAGTACTTC. Translation: CASSILAGGMYEQYF.

The chain employs TRBV6-5 and TRBJ2-7; TRBD1 matches 7 bases. Per the germline V gene, CDR1 is MNHEY and CDR2 is SVGAGI. V trimming: 6 bases; J trimming: 4 bases; junction bases outside the gene matches: 6. This CDR3 region has 13 residues. The CDR3 is CASRRQGLYEQYF. Here the CDR3 DNA reads TGTGCCAGCAGGCGACAGGGTCTATACGAGCAGTACTTC.

The CDR3 region has the DNA TGTGCCAGCTCGAGGGCTAGCGGGAGTGTCGATGAGCAGTTCTTC. Its translation is CASSRASGSVDEQFF. The rearrangement joins TRBV18 to TRBJ2-1; TRBD2 aligns across 10 bases. Germline CDR1 is KGHSH and CDR2 is LQKENI. The CDR3 is 15 amino acids. The V gene end was trimmed by 6 bases and the J gene end by 8 bases; junction bases not matched to a gene: 10.

The chain joins TRBV21-1 to TRBJ2-1; the D call in the table, TRBD2, was not verified against the DNA. TRBV21-1 is an annotated pseudogene. This CDR3 has 16 residues. The CDR3 loop reads CASSLLAGGPDNEQFF. CDR3 nucleotides: TGTGCCAGCAGCCTACTAGCGGGAGGGCCAGACAATGAGCAGTTCTTC.

The chain carries TRBV7-3 and TRBJ2-1, with D maybe TRBD2 (7 bases). The CDR3 is made up of 16 amino acids. Germline loops: CDR1 SGHTA, CDR2 FQGTGA. Trimming took 6 bases from V and 0 from J, leaving 15 bases between them. The DNA of the CDR3 is TGTGCCAGCAGAGACGGGGGCGGGGGCTCCTACAATGAGCAGTTCTTC. It encodes CASRDGGGGSYNEQFF.

This clone was seen more than once but under ten times. This rearrangement joins TRBV6-4 to TRBJ1-5, with 11 bases fitting TRBD1. This CDR3 spans 14 amino acids. Germline CDR1 MRHNA, CDR2 SNTAGT. Trimming at V came to 6 bases and at J to 6 bases, leaving 4 bases not matched to a gene. The chain's CDR3 is CASSPGTGGQPQHF. CDR3 DNA: TGTGCCAGCAGCCCCGGGACAGGGGGTCAGCCCCAGCATTTT.

This chain uses TRBV6-6 with TRBJ2-1, with a tentative D call TRBD2 (6 bases). Germline values: CDR1 MNHNY, CDR2 SVGAGI (reference sequence). This CDR3 contains 12 residues. With 4 bases removed from V and 9 bases from J, the gap between germline ends came to 10 bases. In nucleotides, the CDR3 is TGTGCCAGCAGTTCCGTCGGGGGTGAGCAGTTCTTC. Encoded protein: CASSSVGGEQFF.

The chain employs TRBV2 and TRBJ1-5; D is unclear. From germline, CDR1 is SNHLY and CDR2 FYNNEI. Deletions cut 7 bases from V and 5 bases from J, with 12 bases between. The CDR3 has 13 amino acids. The CDR3 DNA sequence: TGTGCCAGCATCGCGGCCCGGGATCAGCCCCAGCATTTT. Translating gives CASIAARDQPQHF.

The chain links TRBV28 to TRBJ1-2; possible D gene TRBD1, 5 bases. The CDR3 sequence is 12 residues long. Germline CDR1 is MDHEN and CDR2 is SYDVKM. The ends were cut back, 8 bases at V and 4 bases at J, with 11 bases in the middle. CDR3 coding DNA: TGTGCCAGCTCCGGGCAGGGCTATGGCTACACCTTC. It translates to CASSGQGYGYTF.

The chain carries TRBV19 and TRBJ2-1; 10 bases align to TRBD2. The V segment lost 5 bases and the J segment 2 bases; nucleotides outside the gene matches: 3. The CDR3 totals 15 residues. Germline-derived CDR1 and CDR2 are LNHDA and SQIVND (reference sequence). The DNA for the CDR3 is TGTGCCAGTAGTCGGACTAGCGGAACCTACAATGAGCAGTTCTTC. Protein product: CASSRTSGTYNEQFF. The full variable domain, completed using reference TRBV19 and TRBJ2-1, is DGGITQSPKYLFRKEGQNVTLSCEQNLNHDAMYWYRQDPGQGLRLIYYSQIVNDFQKGDIAEGYSVSREKKESFPLTVTSAQKNPTAFYLCASSRTSGTYNEQFFGPGTRLTVL.

This clone was seen just once. The rearrangement links TRBV4-3 to TRBJ2-1; D remains ambiguous. The V end lost 0 bases, the J end lost 10 bases, and 16 bases lay between the germline ends. Looked up from germline, CDR1 is LGHNA and CDR2 is YSLEER. This CDR3 has 15 residues. The CDR3 nucleotides read TGCGCCAGCAGCCAAGATGGTGGAGTAGCCGGGGAGCAGTTCTTC. The encoded protein is CASSQDGGVAGEQFF.

This clone was observed a few times. This chain uses TRBV9 with TRBJ2-1; TRBD2 might be the D (6 bases). Trimming left V 3 bases short and J 0 bases short, with 13 bases between. Germline V gives CDR1 SGDLS, CDR2 YYNGEE. This CDR3 contains 16 residues. The DNA of the CDR3 is TGTGCCAGCAGCGCCCTAGCGTCTAGCTCCTACAATGAGCAGTTCTTC. It encodes CASSALASSSYNEQFF.

This chain connects TRBV9 to TRBJ2-1, with 11 nucleotides matching TRBD2. The J segment lost 5 bases and the V segment lost 4 bases, leaving 8 bases of the junction unmatched. There are 16 residues in the CDR3. CDR1 and CDR2 (germline): SGDLS, YYNGEE. The CDR3 protein is CASSPRASGRNNEQFF. The CDR3 nucleotides read TGTGCCAGCAGCCCCCGCGCTAGCGGGAGGAACAATGAGCAGTTCTTC.

J is TRBJ1-1 and V is TRBV7-3, with D unclear. CDR3 size: 15 residues. V was shortened by 5 bases and J by 0 bases, with 13 bases between the two germline ends. Germline V gene sequence: CDR1 SGHTA, CDR2 FQGTGA. The CDR3 spells CASSQRVGVNTEAFF. The CDR3, as DNA: TGTGCCAGCAGCCAGAGGGTCGGGGTGAACACTGAAGCTTTCTTT.

CDR3 sequence reads: CASTSTAGGDSPLHF. The DNA for the CDR3 is TGTGCCAGCACATCGACGGCGGGAGGAGATTCACCCCTCCACTTT. This chain connects TRBV18 to TRBJ1-6; no clear D. Germline V gives CDR1 KGHSH, CDR2 LQKENI. The CDR3 contains 15 residues. Trimming removed 8 bases from V and 8 bases from J, with 19 bases in between.

This chain connects TRBV5-4 to TRBJ1-4; tentatively, D is TRBD1 (6 bases). The V and J ends lost 3 bases and 2 bases respectively, with 11 bases between them. The V gene's germline CDR1 is SGHNT and CDR2 YYREEE (reference sequence). The CDR3 covers 15 residues. In DNA form, the CDR3 reads TGTGCCAGCAGCTCTACAGGGCCCACTAATGAAAAACTGTTTTTT. Protein product: CASSSTGPTNEKLFF.

This clone appeared a single time. J is TRBJ1-1 and V is TRBV6-5; 8 nucleotides agree with TRBD1. CDR1 MNHEY and CDR2 SVGAGI come from the germline V gene. CDR3 size: 15 residues. Trimming cost V 4 bases and J 4 bases; bases outside gene matches: 8. The DNA for the CDR3 is TGTGCCAGCAGTTTCCCAGGGGGCGTTGCCACTGAAGCTTTCTTT. This translates into CASSFPGGVATEAFF.

The gene calls are TRBV7-2 and TRBJ2-7; maybe TRBD1 (6 bases). Trimming pared 4 bases from V and 2 bases from J, leaving 9 bases between. This CDR3 comprises 13 residues. Germline V lookup: CDR1 SGHTA, CDR2 FQGNSA. The CDR3 DNA follows: TGTGCCAGCAGCTCAGGGGTGGCCTACGAGCAGTACTTC. This gives the protein CASSSGVAYEQYF.